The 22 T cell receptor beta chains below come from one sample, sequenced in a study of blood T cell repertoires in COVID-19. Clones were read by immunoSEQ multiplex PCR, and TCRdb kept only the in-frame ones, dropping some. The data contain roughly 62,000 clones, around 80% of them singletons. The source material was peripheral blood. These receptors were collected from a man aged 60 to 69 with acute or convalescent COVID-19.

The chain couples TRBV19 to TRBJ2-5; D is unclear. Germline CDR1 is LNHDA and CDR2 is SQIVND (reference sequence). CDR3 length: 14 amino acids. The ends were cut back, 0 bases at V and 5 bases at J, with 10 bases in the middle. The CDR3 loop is CASSIDTNGETQYF. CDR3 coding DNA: TGTGCCAGTAGTATAGACACAAACGGGGAGACCCAGTACTTC.

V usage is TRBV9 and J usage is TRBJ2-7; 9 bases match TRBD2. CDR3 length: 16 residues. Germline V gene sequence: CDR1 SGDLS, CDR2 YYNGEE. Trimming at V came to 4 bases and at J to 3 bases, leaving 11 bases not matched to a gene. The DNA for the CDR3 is TGTGCCAGCAGCCCGGGGGGGCGGGAGGGCCTCTACGAGCAGTACTTC. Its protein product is CASSPGGREGLYEQYF.

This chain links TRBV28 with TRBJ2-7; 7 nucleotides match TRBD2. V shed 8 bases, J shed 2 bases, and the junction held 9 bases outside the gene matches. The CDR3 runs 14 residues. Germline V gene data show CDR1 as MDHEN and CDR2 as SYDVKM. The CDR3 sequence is CASVSSGGAYEQYF. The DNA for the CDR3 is TGTGCCAGCGTTTCTAGCGGAGGGGCCTACGAGCAGTACTTC.

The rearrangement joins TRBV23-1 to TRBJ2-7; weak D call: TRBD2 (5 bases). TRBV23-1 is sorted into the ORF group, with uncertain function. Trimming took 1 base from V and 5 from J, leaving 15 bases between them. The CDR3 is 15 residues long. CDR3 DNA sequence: TGCGCCAGCAGTCAATATCATCGCGGGCTCAACGAGCAGTACTTC. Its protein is CASSQYHRGLNEQYF.

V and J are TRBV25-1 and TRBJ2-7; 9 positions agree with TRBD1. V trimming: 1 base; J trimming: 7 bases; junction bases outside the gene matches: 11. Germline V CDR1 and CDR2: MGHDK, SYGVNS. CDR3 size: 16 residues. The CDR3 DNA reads TGTGCCAGCAGTGAATGGGAACAGGGGGCGCCTTTGGAGCAGTACTTC. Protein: CASSEWEQGAPLEQYF.

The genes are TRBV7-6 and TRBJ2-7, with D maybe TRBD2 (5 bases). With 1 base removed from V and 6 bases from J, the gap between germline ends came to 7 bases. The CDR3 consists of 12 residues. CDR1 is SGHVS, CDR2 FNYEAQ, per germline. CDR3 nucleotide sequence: TGTGCCAGCAGCTTAGGACGGGGCGAGCAGTACTTC. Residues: CASSLGRGEQYF. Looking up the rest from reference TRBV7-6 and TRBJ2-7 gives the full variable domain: GAGVSQSPRYKVTKRGQDVALRCDPISGHVSLYWYRQALGQGPEFLTYFNYEAQQDKSGLPNDRFSAERPEGSISTLTIQRTEQRDSAMYRCASSLGRGEQYFGPGTRLTVT.

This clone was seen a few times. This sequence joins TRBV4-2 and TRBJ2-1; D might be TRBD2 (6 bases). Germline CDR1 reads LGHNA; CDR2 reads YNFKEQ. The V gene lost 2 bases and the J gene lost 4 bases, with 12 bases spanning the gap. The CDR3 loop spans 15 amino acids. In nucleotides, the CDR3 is TGTGCCAGCAGCCAATCGGGGGTCCGGTACAATGAGCAGTTCTTC. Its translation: CASSQSGVRYNEQFF.

The CDR3 sequence: CSASWLAGVRPQETQYF. CDR3 nucleotide sequence: TGCAGTGCTAGTTGGCTAGCGGGAGTTCGGCCACAAGAGACCCAGTACTTC. This chain links TRBV20-1 with TRBJ2-5; TRBD2 agrees at 10 bases. V lost 3 bases to trimming and J lost 2 bases; unmatched junction nucleotides: 12. This CDR3 has 17 residues. CDR1 and CDR2 from the germline V gene are DFQATT and SNEGSKA (reference sequence).

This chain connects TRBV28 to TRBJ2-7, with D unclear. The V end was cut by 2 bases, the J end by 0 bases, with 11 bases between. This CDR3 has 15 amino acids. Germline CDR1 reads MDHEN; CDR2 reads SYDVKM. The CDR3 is CASSLPTESSYEQYF. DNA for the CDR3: TGTGCCAGCAGTTTACCTACGGAGAGCTCCTACGAGCAGTACTTC.

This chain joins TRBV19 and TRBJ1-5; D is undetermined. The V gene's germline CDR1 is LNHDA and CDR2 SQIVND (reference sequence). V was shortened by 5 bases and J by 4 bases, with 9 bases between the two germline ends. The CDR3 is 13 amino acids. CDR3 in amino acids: CASSPRQNQPQHF. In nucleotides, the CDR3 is TGTGCCAGTAGTCCCCGACAAAATCAGCCCCAGCATTTT.

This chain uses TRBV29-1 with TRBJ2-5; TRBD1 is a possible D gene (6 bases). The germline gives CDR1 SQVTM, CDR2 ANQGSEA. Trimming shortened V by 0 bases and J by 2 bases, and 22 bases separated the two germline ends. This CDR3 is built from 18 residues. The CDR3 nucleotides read TGCAGCGTTGAAGATACCCTCGTGGGGGCGGGCCTGCAAGAGACCCAGTACTTC. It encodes CSVEDTLVGAGLQETQYF.

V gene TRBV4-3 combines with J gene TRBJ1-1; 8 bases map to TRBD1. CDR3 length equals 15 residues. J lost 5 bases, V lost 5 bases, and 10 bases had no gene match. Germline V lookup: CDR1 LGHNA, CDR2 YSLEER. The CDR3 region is CASSARTGGWTEAFF. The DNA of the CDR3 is TGCGCCAGCAGCGCTCGTACAGGGGGATGGACTGAAGCTTTCTTT.

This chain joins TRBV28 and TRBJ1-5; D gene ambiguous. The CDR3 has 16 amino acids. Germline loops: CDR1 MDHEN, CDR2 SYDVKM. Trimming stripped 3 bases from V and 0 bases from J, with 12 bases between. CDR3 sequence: CASSFNAVDSNQPQHF. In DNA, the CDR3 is TGTGCCAGCAGTTTTAATGCCGTAGATAGCAATCAGCCCCAGCATTTT.

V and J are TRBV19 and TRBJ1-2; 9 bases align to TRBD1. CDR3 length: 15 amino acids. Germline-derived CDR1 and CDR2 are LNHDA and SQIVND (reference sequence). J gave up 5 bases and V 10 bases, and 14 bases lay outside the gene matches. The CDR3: CATAAGTGRGYGYTF. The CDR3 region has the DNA TGTGCCACCGCGGCGGGGACAGGGCGGGGGTATGGCTACACCTTC.

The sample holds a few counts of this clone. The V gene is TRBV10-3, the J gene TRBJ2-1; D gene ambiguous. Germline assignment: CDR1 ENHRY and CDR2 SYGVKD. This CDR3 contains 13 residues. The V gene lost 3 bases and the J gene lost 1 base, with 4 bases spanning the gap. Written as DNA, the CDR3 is TGTGCCATCAGTGATATGTCCTACAATGAGCAGTTCTTC. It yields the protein CAISDMSYNEQFF.

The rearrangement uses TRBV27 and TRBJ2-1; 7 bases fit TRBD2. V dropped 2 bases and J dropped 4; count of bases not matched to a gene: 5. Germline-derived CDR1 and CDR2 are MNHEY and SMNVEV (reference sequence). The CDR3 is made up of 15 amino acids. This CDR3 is CASSLAPSGYNEQFF. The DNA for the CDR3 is TGTGCCAGCAGTTTAGCGCCTAGCGGTTACAATGAGCAGTTCTTC.

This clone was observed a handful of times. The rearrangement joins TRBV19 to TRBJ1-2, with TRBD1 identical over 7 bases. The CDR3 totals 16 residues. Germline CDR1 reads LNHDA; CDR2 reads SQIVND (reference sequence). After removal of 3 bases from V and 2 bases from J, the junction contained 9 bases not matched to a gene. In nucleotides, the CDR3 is TGTGCCAGTAGTATCCGGGACAGCCCGCTCAACTATGGCTACACCTTC. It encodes CASSIRDSPLNYGYTF.

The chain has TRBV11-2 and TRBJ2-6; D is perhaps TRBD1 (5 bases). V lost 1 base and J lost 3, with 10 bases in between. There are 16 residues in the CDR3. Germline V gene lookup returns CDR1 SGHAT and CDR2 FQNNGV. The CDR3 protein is CASSLVAGFGANVLTF. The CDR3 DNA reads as TGTGCCAGCAGCTTAGTTGCAGGGTTTGGGGCCAACGTCCTGACTTTC.

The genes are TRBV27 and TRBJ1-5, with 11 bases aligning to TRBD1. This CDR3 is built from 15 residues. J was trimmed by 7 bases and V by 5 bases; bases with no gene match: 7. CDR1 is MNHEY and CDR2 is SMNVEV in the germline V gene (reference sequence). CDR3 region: CASSERTGGRQPQHF. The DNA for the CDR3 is TGTGCCAGCAGTGAACGGACAGGGGGCAGGCAGCCCCAGCATTTT.

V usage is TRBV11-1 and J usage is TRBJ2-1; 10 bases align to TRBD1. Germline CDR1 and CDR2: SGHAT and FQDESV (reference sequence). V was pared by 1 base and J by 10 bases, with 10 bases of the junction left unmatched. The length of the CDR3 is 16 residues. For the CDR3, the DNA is TGTGCCAGCAGCTTAGTAGTTGGGACAGGGGAACGGGAGCAGTTCTTC. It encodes CASSLVVGTGEREQFF.

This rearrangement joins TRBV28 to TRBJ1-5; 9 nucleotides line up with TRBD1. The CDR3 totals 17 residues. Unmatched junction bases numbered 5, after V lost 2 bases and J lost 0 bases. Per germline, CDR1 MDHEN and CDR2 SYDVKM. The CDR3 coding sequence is TGTGCCAGCAGTTTAGCCAGGACAGGGGTTAGCAATCAGCCCCAGCATTTT. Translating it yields CASSLARTGVSNQPQHF. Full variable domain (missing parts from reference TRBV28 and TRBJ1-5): DVKVTQSSRYLVKRTGEKVFLECVQDMDHENMFWYRQDPGLGLRLIYFSYDVKMKEKGDIPEGYSVSREKKERFSLILESASTNQTSMYLCASSLARTGVSNQPQHFGDGTRLSIL.

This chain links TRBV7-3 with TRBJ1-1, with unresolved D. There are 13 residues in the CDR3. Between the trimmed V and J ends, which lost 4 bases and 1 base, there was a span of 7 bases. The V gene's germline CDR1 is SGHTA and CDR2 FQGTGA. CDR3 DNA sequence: TGTGCCAGCAGCTCTGGAGGGAACACTGAAGCTTTCTTT. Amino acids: CASSSGGNTEAFF.